These 15 T cell receptor beta chains share one sample of origin, sequenced in a study of cytomegalovirus exposure and HLA in healthy donors. Sequencing was performed with immunoSEQ multiplex PCR; in TCRdb, only in-frame clones are kept and a portion is missing. Of 250,000 to 350,000 clones listed, roughly 88% are singletons. The sample comprised PBMCs. The receptor source for this set is a woman between 18 and 29 years old in good health and CMV-seronegative.

The chain is built from TRBV6-5 and TRBJ1-2; D not certain. The CDR3 runs 15 residues. V shed 5 bases and J shed 1 base, with 14 bases lying between them. Germline V lookup: CDR1 MNHEY, CDR2 SVGAGI. CDR3 sequence: CASSAPDKDNYGYTF. CDR3 coding DNA: TGTGCCAGCAGTGCCCCTGACAAAGATAACTATGGCTACACCTTC.

The genes are TRBV6-1 and TRBJ2-3, with D perhaps matching TRBD1 (6 bases). Trimming shortened V by 2 bases and J by 4 bases, and 7 bases separated the two germline ends. The CDR3 length is 13 residues. Germline CDR1 reads MNHNS; CDR2 reads SASEGT. The CDR3 DNA reads as TGTGCCAGCAGTGAAAAGGGGGCAGATACGCAGTATTTT. Translating it yields CASSEKGADTQYF.

V gene TRBV29-1 combines with J gene TRBJ2-3, with 8 positions matching TRBD1. Germline CDR1 reads SQVTM; CDR2 reads ANQGSEA. The trim removed 3 bases at V and 2 bases at J, leaving 4 bases unmatched. The CDR3 consists of 14 residues. CDR3 protein: CSVDRDRTTDTQYF. Here the CDR3 DNA reads TGCAGCGTTGACCGGGACAGGACCACAGATACGCAGTATTTT.

J is TRBJ2-3 and V is TRBV29-1; TRBD2 matches 10 bases. Germline values: CDR1 SQVTM, CDR2 ANQGSEA. The CDR3 has 14 residues. After removal of 6 bases from V and 6 bases from J, the junction contained 9 bases not matched to a gene. CDR3 coding DNA: TGCAGCGTCGGACTCCTAGCGGGAGTGGATACGCAGTATTTT. Protein sequence: CSVGLLAGVDTQYF.

This chain connects TRBV28 to TRBJ1-5; D remains ambiguous. Germline CDR1 reads MDHEN; CDR2 reads SYDVKM. The germline V and J ends were trimmed by 5 bases and 4 bases, with 15 bases remaining between them. The CDR3 is made up of 15 amino acids. The chain's CDR3 is CASSPWAAENQPQHF. In DNA form, the CDR3 reads TGTGCCAGCAGTCCTTGGGCAGCGGAAAATCAGCCCCAGCATTTT.

The gene calls are TRBV5-4 and TRBJ2-5, with D unclear. CDR1 and CDR2 (germline): SGHNT, YYREEE (reference sequence). The CDR3 consists of 18 residues. V was cut by 0 bases and J by 3 bases, with 21 bases left in between. The DNA for the CDR3 is TGTGCCAGCAGCTTGGAATTGCGGCCTCCTGCTTCCGAAGAGACCCAGTACTTC. Protein: CASSLELRPPASEETQYF.

V gene TRBV5-4 combines with J gene TRBJ2-1; 12 bases are a match to TRBD2. Trimming cost V 4 bases and J 4 bases; bases outside gene matches: 3. CDR1 and CDR2 (germline): SGHNT, YYREEE (reference sequence). This CDR3 is built from 15 residues. DNA of the CDR3: TGTGCCAGCAGCATGACTAGCGGGAGTTACAATGAGCAGTTCTTC. Translating gives CASSMTSGSYNEQFF.

This rearrangement joins TRBV7-8 to TRBJ2-6; D is possibly TRBD1 (6 bases). Trimming cost V 4 bases and J 4 bases, with 11 bases left between them. CDR1 SGHVS and CDR2 FQNEAQ come from the germline V gene. The CDR3 runs to 15 residues. The CDR3 sequence: CASSSAGTGANVLTF. CDR3 DNA: TGTGCCAGCAGCTCGGCTGGGACAGGGGCCAACGTCCTGACTTTC. Using reference TRBV7-8 and TRBJ2-6 for the parts outside the CDR3, the full variable domain is GAGVSQSPRYKVAKRGQDVALRCDPISGHVSLFWYQQALGQGPEFLTYFQNEAQLDKSGLPSDRFFAERPEGSVSTLKIQRTQQEDSAVYLCASSSAGTGANVLTFGAGSRLTVL.

The gene calls are TRBV2 and TRBJ2-1; a weak D match, TRBD2 (5 bases). The CDR3 length is 14 residues. CDR1 SNHLY and CDR2 FYNNEI come from the germline V gene. Trimming left V 6 bases short and J 0 bases short, with 9 bases between. The CDR3 coding sequence is TGTGCCAGCAGGGGAGATAGCTCCTACAATGAGCAGTTCTTC. This gives the protein CASRGDSSYNEQFF.

The gene calls are TRBV19 and TRBJ2-1, with a weak D call TRBD2 (6 bases). CDR3 length: 15 amino acids. The V gene's germline CDR1 is LNHDA and CDR2 SQIVND (reference sequence). V lost 6 bases and J 4 bases, leaving 16 bases between the germline ends. CDR3 sequence (DNA): TGTGCCAGTAGATCAGGTGGGGGACTTTACAATGAGCAGTTCTTC. The encoded protein is CASRSGGGLYNEQFF.

This rearrangement joins TRBV25-1 to TRBJ2-7; possibly TRBD2 for D (6 bases). Germline CDR1 reads MGHDK; CDR2 reads SYGVNS. The CDR3 has 16 amino acids. V was clipped by 4 bases and J by 5 bases, with 21 bases between them. The CDR3 protein is CASSGDSGSASDEQYF. The DNA for the CDR3 is TGTGCCAGCAGTGGAGATAGCGGTTCAGCGTCTGACGAGCAGTACTTC.

The V and J genes are TRBV2 and TRBJ1-1; D unclear. Germline V gene sequence: CDR1 SNHLY, CDR2 FYNNEI. V shed 3 bases and J shed 0 bases, with 8 bases lying between them. The CDR3 spans 14 residues. The CDR3 sequence: CASSEEGLNTEAFF. The CDR3, as DNA: TGTGCCAGCAGTGAGGAGGGCTTGAACACTGAAGCTTTCTTT. The entire variable domain, with the rest obtained from reference TRBV2 and TRBJ1-1, is as follows: EPEVTQTPSHQVTQMGQEVILRCVPISNHLYFYWYRQILGQKVEFLVSFYNNEISEKSEIFDDQFSVERPDGSNFTLKIRSTKLEDSAMYFCASSEEGLNTEAFFGQGTRLTVV.

The CDR3 region is CASSSDRGRGEQYF. CDR3 DNA: TGCGCCAGCAGCTCGGACAGGGGGCGAGGCGAGCAGTACTTC. The gene calls are TRBV10-2 and TRBJ2-7, with 11 bases matching TRBD1. The germline V gene encodes CDR1 WSHSY and CDR2 SAAADI. The junction had 7 bases not matched to a gene; V was cut back by 6 bases and J by 6 bases. This CDR3 spans 14 amino acids.

The chain combines TRBV6-5 with TRBJ2-1; 13 nucleotides align to TRBD2. CDR1 MNHEY and CDR2 SVGAGI come from the germline V gene. This CDR3 spans 16 amino acids. Losses at the gene ends were 2 bases for V and 7 bases for J; bases not matched to a gene: 5. CDR3 sequence: CASSYGLAGVSNEQFF. DNA for the CDR3: TGTGCCAGCAGTTACGGACTAGCGGGAGTAAGTAATGAGCAGTTCTTC.

The chain carries TRBV5-8 and TRBJ1-2; D gene uncertain. V was pared by 0 bases and J by 5 bases, with 5 bases between. The germline CDR1 and CDR2 sequences are SGHTS and YDEGEE. This CDR3 is built from 12 residues. The CDR3 is CASSLAEYGYTF. The CDR3 nucleotides read TGTGCCAGCAGCTTGGCCGAGTATGGCTACACCTTC.